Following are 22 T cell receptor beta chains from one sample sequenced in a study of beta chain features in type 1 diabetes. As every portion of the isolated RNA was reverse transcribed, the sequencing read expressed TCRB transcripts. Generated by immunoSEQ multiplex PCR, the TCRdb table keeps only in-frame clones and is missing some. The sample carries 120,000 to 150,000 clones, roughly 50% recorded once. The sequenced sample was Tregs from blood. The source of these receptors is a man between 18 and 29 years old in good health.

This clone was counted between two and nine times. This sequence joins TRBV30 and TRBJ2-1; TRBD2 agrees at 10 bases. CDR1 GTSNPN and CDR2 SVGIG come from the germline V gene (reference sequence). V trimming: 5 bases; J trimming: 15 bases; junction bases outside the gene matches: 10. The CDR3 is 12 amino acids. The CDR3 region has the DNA TGTGCCTGGGACCGTAGCGGGAGGCAGCCGTTCTTC. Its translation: CAWDRSGRQPFF.

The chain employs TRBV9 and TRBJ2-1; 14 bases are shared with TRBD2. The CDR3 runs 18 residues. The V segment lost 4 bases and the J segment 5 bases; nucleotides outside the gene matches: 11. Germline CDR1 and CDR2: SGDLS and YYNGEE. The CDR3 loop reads CASSRTIEGLAGDNEQFF. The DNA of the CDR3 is TGTGCCAGCAGCCGGACCATCGAGGGACTAGCGGGAGACAATGAGCAGTTCTTC.

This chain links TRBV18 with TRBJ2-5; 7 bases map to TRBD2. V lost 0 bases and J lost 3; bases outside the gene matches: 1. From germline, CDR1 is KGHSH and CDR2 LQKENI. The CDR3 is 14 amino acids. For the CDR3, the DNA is TGTGCCAGCTCACCACCCGGACTAGAAGAGACCCAGTACTTC. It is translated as CASSPPGLEETQYF.

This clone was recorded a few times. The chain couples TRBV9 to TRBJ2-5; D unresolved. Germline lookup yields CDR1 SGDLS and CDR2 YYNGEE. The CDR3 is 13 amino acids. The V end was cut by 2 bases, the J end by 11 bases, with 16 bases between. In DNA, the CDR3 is TGTGCCAGCAGCGTGAACCCTGAGGCCTCTCAGTACTTC. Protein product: CASSVNPEASQYF.

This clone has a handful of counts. The CDR3 sequence: CASSDLRGGSGANVLTF. Here the CDR3 DNA reads TGTGCCAGTAGTGACCTCAGGGGCGGCTCTGGGGCCAACGTCCTGACTTTC. This chain connects TRBV19 to TRBJ2-6; D perhaps matches TRBD1 (6 bases). V lost 5 bases to trimming and J lost 0 bases, with 14 bases between them. This CDR3 has 17 residues. Per the germline V gene, CDR1 is LNHDA and CDR2 is SQIVND (reference sequence).

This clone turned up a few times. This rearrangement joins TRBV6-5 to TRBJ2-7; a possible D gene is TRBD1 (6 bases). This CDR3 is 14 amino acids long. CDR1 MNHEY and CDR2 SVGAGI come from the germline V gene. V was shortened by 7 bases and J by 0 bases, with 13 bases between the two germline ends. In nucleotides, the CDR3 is TGTGCCAGCAATACAGGGCTTAGCTCCTACGAGCAGTACTTC. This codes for CASNTGLSSYEQYF.

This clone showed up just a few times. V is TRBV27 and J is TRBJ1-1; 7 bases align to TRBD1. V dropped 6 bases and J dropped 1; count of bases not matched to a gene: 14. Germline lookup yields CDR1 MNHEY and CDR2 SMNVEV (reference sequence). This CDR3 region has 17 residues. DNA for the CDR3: TGTGCCAGCAGCCGCTACCGGGACAGTTCTCCGAACACTGAAGCTTTCTTT. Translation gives CASSRYRDSSPNTEAFF.

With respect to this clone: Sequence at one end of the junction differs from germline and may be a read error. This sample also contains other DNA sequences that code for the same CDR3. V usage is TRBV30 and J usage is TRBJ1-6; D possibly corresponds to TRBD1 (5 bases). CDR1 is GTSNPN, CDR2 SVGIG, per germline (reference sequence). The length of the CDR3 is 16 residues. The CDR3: CAWSPRGLTYNSPLHF. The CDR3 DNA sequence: TGTGCCTGGAGCCCCCGGGGGTTGACCTATAATTCCCCCCTCCACTTT.

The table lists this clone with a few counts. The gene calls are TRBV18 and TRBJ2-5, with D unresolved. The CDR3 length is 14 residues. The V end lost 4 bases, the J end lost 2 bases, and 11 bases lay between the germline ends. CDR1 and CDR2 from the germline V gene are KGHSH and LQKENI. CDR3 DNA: TGTGCCAGCTCACTTATACCTCAGCAAGAGACCCAGTACTTC. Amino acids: CASSLIPQQETQYF.

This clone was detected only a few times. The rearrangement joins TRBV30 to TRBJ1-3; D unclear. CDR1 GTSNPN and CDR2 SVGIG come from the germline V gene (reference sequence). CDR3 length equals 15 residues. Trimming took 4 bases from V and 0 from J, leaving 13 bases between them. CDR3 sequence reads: CAWTPLGSSGNTIYF. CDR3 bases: TGTGCCTGGACCCCGCTAGGCTCCTCTGGAAACACCATATATTTT.

CDR3 coding DNA: TGTGCCAGCAGCTTAGGGACTTACGACCTTGTCTCCTACAATGAGCAGTTCTTC. Protein product: CASSLGTYDLVSYNEQFF. The chain joins TRBV5-5 to TRBJ2-1, with D possibly being TRBD2 (6 bases). The germline V and J ends were trimmed by 2 bases and 0 bases, with 18 bases remaining between them. The CDR3 is made up of 18 amino acids. CDR1 is SGHKS, CDR2 YYEKEE, per germline (reference sequence).

CDR3 in amino acids: CASSLYTGTGGGGELFF. The CDR3 DNA reads as TGTGCCAGCAGTCTTTATACCGGGACAGGGGGCGGCGGGGAGCTGTTTTTT. The rearrangement uses TRBV4-2 and TRBJ2-2; the match to TRBD1 covers 12 bases. V shed 6 bases, J shed 7 bases, and the junction held 12 bases outside the gene matches. From germline, CDR1 is LGHNA and CDR2 YNFKEQ. The CDR3 length is 17 residues.

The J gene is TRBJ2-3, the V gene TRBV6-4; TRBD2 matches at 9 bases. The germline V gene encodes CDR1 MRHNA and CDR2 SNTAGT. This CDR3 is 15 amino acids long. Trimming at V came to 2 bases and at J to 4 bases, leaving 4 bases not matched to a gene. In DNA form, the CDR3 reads TGTGCCAGCAGTGACACTAGCGGGCCGCCAGATACGCAGTATTTT. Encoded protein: CASSDTSGPPDTQYF.

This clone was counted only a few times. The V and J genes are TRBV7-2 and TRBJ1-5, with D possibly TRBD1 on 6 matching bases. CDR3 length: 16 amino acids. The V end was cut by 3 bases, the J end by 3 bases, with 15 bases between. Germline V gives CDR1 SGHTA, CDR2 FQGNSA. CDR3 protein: CASSFFEGGVNQPQHF. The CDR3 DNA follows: TGTGCCAGCAGCTTCTTCGAAGGGGGGGTCAATCAGCCCCAGCATTTT.

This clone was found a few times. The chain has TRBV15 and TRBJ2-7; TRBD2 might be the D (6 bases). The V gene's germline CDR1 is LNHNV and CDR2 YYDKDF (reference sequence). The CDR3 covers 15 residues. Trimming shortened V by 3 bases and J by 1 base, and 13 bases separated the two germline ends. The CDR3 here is CATSSFRDWSYEQYF. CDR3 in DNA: TGTGCCACCAGCAGTTTCAGGGACTGGTCCTACGAGCAGTACTTC.

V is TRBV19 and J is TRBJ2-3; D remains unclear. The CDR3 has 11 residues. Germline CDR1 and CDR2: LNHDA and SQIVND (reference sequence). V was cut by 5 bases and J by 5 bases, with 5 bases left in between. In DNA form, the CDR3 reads TGTGCCAGTAGTTATTTAGATACGCAGTATTTT. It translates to CASSYLDTQYF.

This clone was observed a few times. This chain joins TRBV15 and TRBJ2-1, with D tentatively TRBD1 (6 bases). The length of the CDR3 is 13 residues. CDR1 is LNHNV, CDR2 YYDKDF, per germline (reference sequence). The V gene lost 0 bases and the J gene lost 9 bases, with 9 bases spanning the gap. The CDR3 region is CATSRDQGSEQFF. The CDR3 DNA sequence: TGTGCCACCAGCAGAGATCAGGGGAGTGAGCAGTTCTTC.

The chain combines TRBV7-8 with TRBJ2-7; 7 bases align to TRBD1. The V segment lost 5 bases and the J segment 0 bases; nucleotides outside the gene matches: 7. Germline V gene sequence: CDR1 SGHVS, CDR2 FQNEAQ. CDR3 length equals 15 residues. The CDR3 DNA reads TGTGCCAGCAGCCGACAAGGGACAGCCTCCTACGAGCAGTACTTC. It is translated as CASSRQGTASYEQYF.

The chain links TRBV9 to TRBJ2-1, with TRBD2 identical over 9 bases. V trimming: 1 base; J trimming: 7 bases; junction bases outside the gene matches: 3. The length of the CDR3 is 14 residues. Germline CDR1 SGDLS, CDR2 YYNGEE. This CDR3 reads CASSVSSGKNEQFF. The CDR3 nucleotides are TGTGCCAGCAGCGTATCTAGCGGGAAGAATGAGCAGTTCTTC.

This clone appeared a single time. CDR3 amino acids: CASSEWANNEQFF. The CDR3, as DNA: TGTGCCAGCAGTGAATGGGCCAACAATGAGCAGTTCTTC. The gene calls are TRBV2 and TRBJ2-1; no firm D call. V was shortened by 2 bases and J by 5 bases, with 7 bases between the two germline ends. The CDR3 loop spans 13 amino acids. Germline V gene data show CDR1 as SNHLY and CDR2 as FYNNEI.

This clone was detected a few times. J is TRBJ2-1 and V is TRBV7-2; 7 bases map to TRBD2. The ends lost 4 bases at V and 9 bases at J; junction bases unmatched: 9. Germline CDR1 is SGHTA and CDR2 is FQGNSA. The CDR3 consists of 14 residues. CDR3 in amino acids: CASSSPSGISEQFF. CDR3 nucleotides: TGTGCCAGCAGCTCTCCTAGCGGAATCAGTGAGCAGTTCTTC.

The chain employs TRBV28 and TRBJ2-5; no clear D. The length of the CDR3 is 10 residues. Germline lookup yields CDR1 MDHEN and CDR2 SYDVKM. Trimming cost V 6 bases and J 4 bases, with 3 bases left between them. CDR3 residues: CASSRETQYF. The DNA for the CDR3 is TGTGCCAGCAGCCGAGAGACCCAGTACTTC.